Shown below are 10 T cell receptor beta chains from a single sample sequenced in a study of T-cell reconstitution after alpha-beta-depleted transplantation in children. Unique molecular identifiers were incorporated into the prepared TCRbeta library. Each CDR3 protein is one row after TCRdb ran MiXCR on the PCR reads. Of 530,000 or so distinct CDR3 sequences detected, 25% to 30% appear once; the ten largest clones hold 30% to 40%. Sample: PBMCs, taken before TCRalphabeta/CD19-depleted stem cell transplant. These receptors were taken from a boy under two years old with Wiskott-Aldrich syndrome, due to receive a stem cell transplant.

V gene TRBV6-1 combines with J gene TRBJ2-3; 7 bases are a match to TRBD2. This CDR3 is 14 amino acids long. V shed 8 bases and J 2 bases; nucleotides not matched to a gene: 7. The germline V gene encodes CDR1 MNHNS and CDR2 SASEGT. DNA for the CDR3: TGTGCCAGCGCCGGGAGGCTTTACACAGATACGCAGTATTTT. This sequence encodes CASAGRLYTDTQYF.

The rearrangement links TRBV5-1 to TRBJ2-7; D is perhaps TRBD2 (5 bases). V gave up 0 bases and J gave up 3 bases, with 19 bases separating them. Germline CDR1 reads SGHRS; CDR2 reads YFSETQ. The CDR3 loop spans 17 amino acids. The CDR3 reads CASSLVQGRGFDYEQYF. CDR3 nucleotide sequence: TGCGCCAGCAGCTTGGTTCAAGGTCGGGGTTTCGACTACGAGCAGTACTTC.

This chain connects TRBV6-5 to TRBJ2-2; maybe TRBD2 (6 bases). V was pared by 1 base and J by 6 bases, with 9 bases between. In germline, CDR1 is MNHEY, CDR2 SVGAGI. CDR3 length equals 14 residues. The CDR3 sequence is CASSYFWGAGELFF. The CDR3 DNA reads TGTGCCAGCAGTTACTTTTGGGGGGCCGGGGAGCTGTTTTTT.

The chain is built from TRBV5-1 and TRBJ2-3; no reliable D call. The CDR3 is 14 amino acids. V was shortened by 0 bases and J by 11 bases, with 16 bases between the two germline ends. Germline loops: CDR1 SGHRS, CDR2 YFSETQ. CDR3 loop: CASSLDYRTERQYF. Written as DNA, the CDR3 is TGCGCCAGCAGCTTGGACTACCGCACGGAGAGGCAGTATTTT.

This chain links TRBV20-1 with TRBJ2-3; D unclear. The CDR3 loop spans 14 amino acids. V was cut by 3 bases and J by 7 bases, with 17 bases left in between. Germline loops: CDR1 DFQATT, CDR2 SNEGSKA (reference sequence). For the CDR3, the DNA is TGCAGTGCTAGCAACGCAGTAGGACCTTATACGCAGTATTTT. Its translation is CSASNAVGPYTQYF.

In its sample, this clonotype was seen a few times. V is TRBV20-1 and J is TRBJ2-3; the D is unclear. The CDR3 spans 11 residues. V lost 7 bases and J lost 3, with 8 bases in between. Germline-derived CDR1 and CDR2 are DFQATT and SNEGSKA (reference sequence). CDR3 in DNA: TGCAGTGAGTTGCTTACAGATACGCAGTATTTT. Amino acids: CSELLTDTQYF.

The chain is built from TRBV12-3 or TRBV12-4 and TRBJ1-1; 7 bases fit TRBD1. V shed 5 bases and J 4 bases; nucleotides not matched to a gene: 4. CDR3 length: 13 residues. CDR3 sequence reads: CASSSTGATEAFF. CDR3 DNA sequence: TGTGCCAGCAGTAGTACAGGGGCCACTGAAGCTTTCTTT.

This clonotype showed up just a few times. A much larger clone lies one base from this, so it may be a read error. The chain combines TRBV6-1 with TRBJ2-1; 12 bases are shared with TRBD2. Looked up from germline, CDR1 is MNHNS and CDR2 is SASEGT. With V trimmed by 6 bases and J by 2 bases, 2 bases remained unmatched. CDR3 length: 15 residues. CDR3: CASRPSGRAYNEQFF. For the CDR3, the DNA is TGTGCCAGCAGGCCTAGCGGGAGGGCCTACAATGAGCAGTTCTTC.

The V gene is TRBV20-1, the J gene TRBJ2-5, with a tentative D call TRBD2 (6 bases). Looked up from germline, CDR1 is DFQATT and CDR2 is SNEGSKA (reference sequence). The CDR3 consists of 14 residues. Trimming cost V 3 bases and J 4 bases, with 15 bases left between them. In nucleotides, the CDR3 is TGCAGTGCTAGTTTTCCAGGGACTCGAGAGACCCAGTACTTC. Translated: CSASFPGTRETQYF.

CDR3 bases: TGCAGCGTTGCCCCCCGGATCCGATCCAATGAGCAGTTCTTC. It is translated as CSVAPRIRSNEQFF. The chain links TRBV29-1 to TRBJ2-1; unclear D gene. Germline loops: CDR1 SQVTM, CDR2 ANQGSEA. The germline V and J ends were trimmed by 4 bases and 6 bases, with 16 bases remaining between them. The CDR3 length is 14 residues.